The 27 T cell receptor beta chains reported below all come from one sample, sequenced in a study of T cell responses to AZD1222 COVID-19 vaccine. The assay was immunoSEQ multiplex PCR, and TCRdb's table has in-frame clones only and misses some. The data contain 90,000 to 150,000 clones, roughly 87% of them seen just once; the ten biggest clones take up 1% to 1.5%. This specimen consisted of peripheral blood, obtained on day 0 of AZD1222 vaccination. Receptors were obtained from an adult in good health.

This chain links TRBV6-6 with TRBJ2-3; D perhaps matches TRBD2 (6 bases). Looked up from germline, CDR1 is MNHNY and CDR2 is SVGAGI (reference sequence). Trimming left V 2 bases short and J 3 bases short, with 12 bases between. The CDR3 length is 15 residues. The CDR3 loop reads CASSYEAGQTDTQYF. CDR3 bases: TGTGCCAGCAGTTACGAGGCGGGGCAGACAGATACGCAGTATTTT.

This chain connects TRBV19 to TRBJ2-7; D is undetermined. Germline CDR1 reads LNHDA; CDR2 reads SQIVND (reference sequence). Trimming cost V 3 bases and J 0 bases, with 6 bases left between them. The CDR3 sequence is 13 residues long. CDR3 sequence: CASSMVSSYEQYF. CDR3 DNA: TGTGCCAGTAGTATGGTGAGCTCCTACGAGCAGTACTTC.

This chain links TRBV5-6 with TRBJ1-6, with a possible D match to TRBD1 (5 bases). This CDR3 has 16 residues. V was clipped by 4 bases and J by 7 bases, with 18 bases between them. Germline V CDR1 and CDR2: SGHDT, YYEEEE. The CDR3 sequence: CASSARGMGSNSPLHF. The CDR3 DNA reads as TGTGCCAGCAGCGCCCGGGGGATGGGGAGCAATTCACCCCTCCACTTT.

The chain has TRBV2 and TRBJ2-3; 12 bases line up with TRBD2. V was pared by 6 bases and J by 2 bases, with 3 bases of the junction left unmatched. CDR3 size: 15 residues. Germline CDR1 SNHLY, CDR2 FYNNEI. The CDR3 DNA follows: TGTGCCAGCAGCGGACTAGCGGGGCCCACAGATACGCAGTATTTT. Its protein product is CASSGLAGPTDTQYF. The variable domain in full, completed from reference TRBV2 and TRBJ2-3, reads EPEVTQTPSHQVTQMGQEVILRCVPISNHLYFYWYRQILGQKVEFLVSFYNNEISEKSEIFDDQFSVERPDGSNFTLKIRSTKLEDSAMYFCASSGLAGPTDTQYFGPGTRLTVL.

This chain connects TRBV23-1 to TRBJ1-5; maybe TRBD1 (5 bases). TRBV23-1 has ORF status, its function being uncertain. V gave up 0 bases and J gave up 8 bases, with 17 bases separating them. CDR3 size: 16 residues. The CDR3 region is CASSQSEDGGIEPQHF. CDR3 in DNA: TGCGCCAGCAGTCAATCGGAGGACGGGGGTATAGAGCCCCAGCATTTT.

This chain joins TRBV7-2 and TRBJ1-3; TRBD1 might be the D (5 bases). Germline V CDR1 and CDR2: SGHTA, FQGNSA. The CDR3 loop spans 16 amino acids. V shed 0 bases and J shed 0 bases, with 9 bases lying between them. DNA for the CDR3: TGTGCCAGCAGCTTAGCGCCGGGGGTCTCTGGAAACACCATATATTTT. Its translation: CASSLAPGVSGNTIYF.

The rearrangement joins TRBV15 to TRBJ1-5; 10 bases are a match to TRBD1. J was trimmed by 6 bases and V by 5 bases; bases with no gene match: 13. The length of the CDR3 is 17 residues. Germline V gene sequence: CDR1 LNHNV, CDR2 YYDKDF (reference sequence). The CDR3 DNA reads TGTGCCACCAGCGAAGGTCTAGGGACAGGGGACTTTCAGCCCCAGCATTTT. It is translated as CATSEGLGTGDFQPQHF.

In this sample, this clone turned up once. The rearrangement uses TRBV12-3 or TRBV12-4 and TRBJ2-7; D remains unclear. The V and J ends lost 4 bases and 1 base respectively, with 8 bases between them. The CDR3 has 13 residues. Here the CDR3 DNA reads TGTGCCAGCAGTTGGGGTTCATCCTACGAGCAGTACTTC. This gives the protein CASSWGSSYEQYF.

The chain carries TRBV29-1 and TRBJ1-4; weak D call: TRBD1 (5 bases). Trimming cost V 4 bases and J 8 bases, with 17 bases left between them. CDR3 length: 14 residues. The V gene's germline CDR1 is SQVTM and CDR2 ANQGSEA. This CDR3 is CSVAQGYQREKLFF. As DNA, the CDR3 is TGCAGCGTTGCCCAGGGCTATCAGAGGGAAAAACTGTTTTTT. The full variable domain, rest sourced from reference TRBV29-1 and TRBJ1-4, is SAVISQKPSRDICQRGTSLTIQCQVDSQVTMMFWYRQQPGQSLTLIATANQGSEATYESGFVIDKFPISRPNLTFSTLTVSNMSPEDSSIYLCSVAQGYQREKLFFGSGTQLSVL.

CDR3 sequence: CASSPNPGRNTEAFF. The CDR3 DNA sequence: TGCGCCAGCAGCCCAAATCCCGGGAGGAACACTGAAGCTTTCTTT. The genes are TRBV4-3 and TRBJ1-1, with D hard to call. Trimming took 4 bases from V and 1 from J, leaving 13 bases between them. The CDR3 sequence is 15 residues long. Per the germline V gene, CDR1 is LGHNA and CDR2 is YSLEER.

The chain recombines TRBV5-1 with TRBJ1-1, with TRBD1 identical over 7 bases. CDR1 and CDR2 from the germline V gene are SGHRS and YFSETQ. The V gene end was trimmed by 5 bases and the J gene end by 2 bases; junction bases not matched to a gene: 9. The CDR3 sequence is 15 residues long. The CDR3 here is CASSWSQGGNTEAFF. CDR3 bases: TGCGCCAGCAGTTGGTCCCAGGGGGGCAACACTGAAGCTTTCTTT.

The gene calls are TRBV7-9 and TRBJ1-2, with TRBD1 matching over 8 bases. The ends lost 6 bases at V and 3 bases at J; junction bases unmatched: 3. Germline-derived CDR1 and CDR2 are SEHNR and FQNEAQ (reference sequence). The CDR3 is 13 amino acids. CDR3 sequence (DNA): TGTGCCAGCAGTTCAGGGGGCGACTATGGCTACACCTTC. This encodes CASSSGGDYGYTF.

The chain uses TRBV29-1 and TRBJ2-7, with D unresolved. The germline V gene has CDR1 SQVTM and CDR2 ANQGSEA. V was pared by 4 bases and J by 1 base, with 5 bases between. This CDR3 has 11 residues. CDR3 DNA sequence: TGCAGCGTTGCTGGGTCCTACGAGCAGTACTTC. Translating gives CSVAGSYEQYF.

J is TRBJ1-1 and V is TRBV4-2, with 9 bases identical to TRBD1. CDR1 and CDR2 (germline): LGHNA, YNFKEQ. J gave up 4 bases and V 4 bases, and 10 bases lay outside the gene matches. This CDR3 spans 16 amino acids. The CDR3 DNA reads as TGTGCCAGCAGCCCTCGGACAGGGGCCTATGGCACTGAAGCTTTCTTT. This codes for CASSPRTGAYGTEAFF.

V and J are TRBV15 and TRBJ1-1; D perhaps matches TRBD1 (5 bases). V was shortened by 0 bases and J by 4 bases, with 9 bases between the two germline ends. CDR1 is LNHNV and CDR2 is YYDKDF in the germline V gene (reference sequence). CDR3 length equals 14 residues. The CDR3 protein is CATSRDRVSTEAFF. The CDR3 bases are TGTGCCACCAGCAGAGACAGGGTTAGCACTGAAGCTTTCTTT.

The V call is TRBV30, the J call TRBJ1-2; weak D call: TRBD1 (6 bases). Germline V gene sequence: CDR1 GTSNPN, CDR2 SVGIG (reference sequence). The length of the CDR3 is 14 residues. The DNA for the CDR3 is TGTGCTCTAGCCAATCACAGGGAAAGCTATGGCTACACCTTC. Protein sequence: CALANHRESYGYTF.

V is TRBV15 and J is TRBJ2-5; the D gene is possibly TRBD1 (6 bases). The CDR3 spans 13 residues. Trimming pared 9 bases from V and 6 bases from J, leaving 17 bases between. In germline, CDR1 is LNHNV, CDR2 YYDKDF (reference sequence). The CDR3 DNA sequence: TGTGCCACGAGTCTCACAGGGCGAAAGACCCAGTACTTC. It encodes CATSLTGRKTQYF.

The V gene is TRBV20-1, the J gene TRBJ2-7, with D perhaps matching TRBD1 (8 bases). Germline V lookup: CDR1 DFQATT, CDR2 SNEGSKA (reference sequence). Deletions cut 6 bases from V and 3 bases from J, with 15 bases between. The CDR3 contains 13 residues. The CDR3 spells CSASYRGGYEQYF. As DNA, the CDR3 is TGCAGTGCAAGTTACAGGGGGGGCTACGAGCAGTACTTC.

The CDR3 DNA reads TGTGCCAGCAGTGGAGAGATTTTGGCAAACACCATATATTTT. It yields the protein CASSGEILANTIYF. The J gene is TRBJ1-3, the V gene TRBV2; D not resolved. This CDR3 is 14 amino acids long. The V gene's germline CDR1 is SNHLY and CDR2 FYNNEI. V was cut by 4 bases and J by 6 bases, with 13 bases left in between.

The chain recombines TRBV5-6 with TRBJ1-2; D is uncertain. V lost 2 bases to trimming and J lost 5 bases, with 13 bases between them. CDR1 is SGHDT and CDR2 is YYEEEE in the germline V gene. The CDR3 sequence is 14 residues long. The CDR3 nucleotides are TGTGCCAGCAGCTTTCCGAGTGGGGTATATGGCTACACCTTC. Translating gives CASSFPSGVYGYTF.

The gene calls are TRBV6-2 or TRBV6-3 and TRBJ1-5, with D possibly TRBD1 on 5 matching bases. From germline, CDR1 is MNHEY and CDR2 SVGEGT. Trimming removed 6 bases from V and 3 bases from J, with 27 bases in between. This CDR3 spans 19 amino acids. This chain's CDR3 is CASSLLHSATGTYNQPQHF. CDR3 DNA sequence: TGTGCCAGCAGCCTACTCCACTCGGCAACAGGTACCTACAATCAGCCCCAGCATTTT.

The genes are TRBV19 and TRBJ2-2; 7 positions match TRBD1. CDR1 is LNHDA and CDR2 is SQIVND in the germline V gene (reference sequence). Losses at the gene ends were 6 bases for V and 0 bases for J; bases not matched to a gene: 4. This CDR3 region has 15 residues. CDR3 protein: CASRRDRSNTGELFF. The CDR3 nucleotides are TGTGCCAGTAGGAGGGACAGATCGAACACCGGGGAGCTGTTTTTT.

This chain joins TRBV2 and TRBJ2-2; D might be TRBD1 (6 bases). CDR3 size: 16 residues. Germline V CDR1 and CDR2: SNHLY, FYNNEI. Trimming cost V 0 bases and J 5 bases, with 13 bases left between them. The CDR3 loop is CASSEAPTGRTGELFF. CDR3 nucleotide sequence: TGTGCCAGCAGTGAAGCGCCTACAGGGAGAACCGGGGAGCTGTTTTTT.

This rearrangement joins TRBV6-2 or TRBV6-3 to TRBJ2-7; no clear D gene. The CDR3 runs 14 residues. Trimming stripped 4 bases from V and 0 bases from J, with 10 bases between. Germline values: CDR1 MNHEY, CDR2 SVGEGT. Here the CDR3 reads CASSLSPGSYEQYF. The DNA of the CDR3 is TGTGCCAGCAGTTTAAGTCCGGGCTCCTACGAGCAGTACTTC.

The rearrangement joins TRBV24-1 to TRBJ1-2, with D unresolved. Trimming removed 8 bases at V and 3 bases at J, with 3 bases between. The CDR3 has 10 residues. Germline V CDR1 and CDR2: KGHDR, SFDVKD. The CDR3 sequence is CATKDYGYTF. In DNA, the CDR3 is TGTGCCACCAAGGACTATGGCTACACCTTC.

The CDR3 sequence: CASTYRASGSPLHF. The DNA for the CDR3 is TGTGCCAGCACCTACAGGGCTTCGGGCTCACCCCTCCACTTT. V usage is TRBV7-9 and J usage is TRBJ1-6; TRBD1 is a possible D gene (6 bases). The ends were cut back, 7 bases at V and 10 bases at J, with 17 bases in the middle. CDR1 is SEHNR and CDR2 is FQNEAQ in the germline V gene (reference sequence). The CDR3 is made up of 14 amino acids. The whole variable domain, filled in from reference TRBV7-9 and TRBJ1-6, reads DTGVSQNPRHKITKRGQNVTFRCDPISEHNRLYWYRQTLGQGPEFLTYFQNEAQLEKSRLLSDRFSAERPKGSFSTLEIQRTEQGDSAMYLCASTYRASGSPLHFGNGTRLTVT.

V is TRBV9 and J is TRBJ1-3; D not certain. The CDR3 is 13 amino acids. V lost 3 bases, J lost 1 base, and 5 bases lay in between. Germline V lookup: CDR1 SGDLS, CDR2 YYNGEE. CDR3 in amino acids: CASSAYSGNTIYF. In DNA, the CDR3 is TGTGCCAGCAGCGCCTATTCTGGAAACACCATATATTTT.